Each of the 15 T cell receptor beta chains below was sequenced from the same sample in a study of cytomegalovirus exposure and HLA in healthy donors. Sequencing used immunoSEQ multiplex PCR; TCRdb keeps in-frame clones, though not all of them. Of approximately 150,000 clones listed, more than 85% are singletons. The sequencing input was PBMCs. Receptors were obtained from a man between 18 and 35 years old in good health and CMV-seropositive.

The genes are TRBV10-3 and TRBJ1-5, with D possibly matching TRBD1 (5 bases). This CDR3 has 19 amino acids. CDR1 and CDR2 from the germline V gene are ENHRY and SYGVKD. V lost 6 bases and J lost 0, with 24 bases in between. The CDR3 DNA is TGTGCCATCAGCGAATCAGGAGGGAGGAGGGGTTATAGCAATCAGCCCCAGCATTTT. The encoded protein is CAISESGGRRGYSNQPQHF.

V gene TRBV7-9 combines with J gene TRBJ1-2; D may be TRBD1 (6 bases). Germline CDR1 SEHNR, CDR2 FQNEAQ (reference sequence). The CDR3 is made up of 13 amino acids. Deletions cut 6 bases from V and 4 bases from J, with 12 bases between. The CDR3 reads CASSPGQSYGYTF. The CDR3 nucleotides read TGTGCCAGCAGTCCTGGACAGAGCTATGGCTACACCTTC.

The CDR3 DNA reads as TGTGCCAGCAGTGCCCGGACAGGCGCAGATGGGCAGTTCTTC. Translating gives CASSARTGADGQFF. The chain uses TRBV25-1 and TRBJ2-1; 7 bases are a match to TRBD1. The CDR3 loop spans 14 amino acids. The J segment lost 12 bases and the V segment lost 4 bases, leaving 12 bases of the junction unmatched. Germline V gives CDR1 MGHDK, CDR2 SYGVNS.

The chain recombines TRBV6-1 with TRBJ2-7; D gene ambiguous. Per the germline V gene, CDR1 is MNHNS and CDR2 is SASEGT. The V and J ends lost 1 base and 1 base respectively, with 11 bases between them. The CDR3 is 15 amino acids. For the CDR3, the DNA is TGTGCCAGCAGTGAAGTTGTCAGCAGGTCCTACGAGCAGTACTTC. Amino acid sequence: CASSEVVSRSYEQYF.

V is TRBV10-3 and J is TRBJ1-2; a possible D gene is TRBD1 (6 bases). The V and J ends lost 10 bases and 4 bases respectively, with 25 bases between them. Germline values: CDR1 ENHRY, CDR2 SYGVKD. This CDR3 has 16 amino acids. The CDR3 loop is CATYNLIGGSSYGYTF. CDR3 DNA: TGTGCCACCTACAACCTCATTGGGGGCTCTAGCTATGGCTACACCTTC.

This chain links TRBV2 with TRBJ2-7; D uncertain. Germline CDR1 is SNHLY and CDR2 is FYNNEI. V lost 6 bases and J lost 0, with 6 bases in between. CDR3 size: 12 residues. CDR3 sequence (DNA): TGTGCCAGCAGGGCCACCTCCTACGAGCAGTACTTC. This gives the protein CASRATSYEQYF. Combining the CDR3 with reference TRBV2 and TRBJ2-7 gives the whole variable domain EPEVTQTPSHQVTQMGQEVILRCVPISNHLYFYWYRQILGQKVEFLVSFYNNEISEKSEIFDDQFSVERPDGSNFTLKIRSTKLEDSAMYFCASRATSYEQYFGPGTRLTVT.

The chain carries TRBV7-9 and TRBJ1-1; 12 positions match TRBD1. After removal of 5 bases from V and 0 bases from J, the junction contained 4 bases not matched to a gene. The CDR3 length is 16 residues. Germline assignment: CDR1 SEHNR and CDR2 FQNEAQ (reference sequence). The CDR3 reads CASSPGTGGLNTEAFF. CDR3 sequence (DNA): TGTGCCAGCAGCCCAGGGACAGGGGGCTTGAACACTGAAGCTTTCTTT.

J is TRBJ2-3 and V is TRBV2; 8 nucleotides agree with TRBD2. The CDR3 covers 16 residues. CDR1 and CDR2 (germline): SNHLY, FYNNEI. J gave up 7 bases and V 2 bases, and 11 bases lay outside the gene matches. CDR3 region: CASSERRLATTYTQYF. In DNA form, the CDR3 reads TGTGCCAGCAGTGAAAGGAGACTAGCGACCACTTATACGCAGTATTTT. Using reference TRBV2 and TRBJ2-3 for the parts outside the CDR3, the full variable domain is EPEVTQTPSHQVTQMGQEVILRCVPISNHLYFYWYRQILGQKVEFLVSFYNNEISEKSEIFDDQFSVERPDGSNFTLKIRSTKLEDSAMYFCASSERRLATTYTQYFGPGTRLTVL.

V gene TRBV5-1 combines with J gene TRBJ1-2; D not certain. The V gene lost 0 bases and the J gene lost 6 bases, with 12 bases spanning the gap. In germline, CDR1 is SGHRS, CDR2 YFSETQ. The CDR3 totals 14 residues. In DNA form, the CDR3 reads TGCGCCAGCAGCTTGGGGGCGGCGAGGGATGGCTACACCTTC. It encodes CASSLGAARDGYTF.

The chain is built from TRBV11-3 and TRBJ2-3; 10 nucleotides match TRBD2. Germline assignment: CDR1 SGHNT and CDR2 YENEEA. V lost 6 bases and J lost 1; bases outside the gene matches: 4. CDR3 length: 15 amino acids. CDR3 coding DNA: TGTGCCAGCAGACCTAGCGGGGGAGGCACAGATACGCAGTATTTT. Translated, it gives CASRPSGGGTDTQYF. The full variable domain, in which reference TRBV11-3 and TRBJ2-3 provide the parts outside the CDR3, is EAGVVQSPRYKIIEKKQPVAFWCNPISGHNTLYWYLQNLGQGPELLIRYENEEAVDDSQLPKDRFSAERLKGVDSTLKIQPAELGDSAVYLCASRPSGGGTDTQYFGPGTRLTVL.

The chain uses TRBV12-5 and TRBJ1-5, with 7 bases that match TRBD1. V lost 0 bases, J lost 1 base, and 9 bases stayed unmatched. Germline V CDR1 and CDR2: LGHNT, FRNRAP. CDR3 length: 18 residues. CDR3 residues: CASGLVQDRAESNQPQHF. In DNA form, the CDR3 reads TGTGCTAGTGGTTTGGTACAAGACAGGGCGGAAAGCAATCAGCCCCAGCATTTT.

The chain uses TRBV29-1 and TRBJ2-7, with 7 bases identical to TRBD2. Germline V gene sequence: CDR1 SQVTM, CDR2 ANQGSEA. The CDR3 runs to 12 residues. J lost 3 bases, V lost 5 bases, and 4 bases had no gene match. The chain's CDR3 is CSVLAGVYEQYF. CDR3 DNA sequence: TGCAGCGTTCTGGCGGGAGTCTACGAGCAGTACTTC.

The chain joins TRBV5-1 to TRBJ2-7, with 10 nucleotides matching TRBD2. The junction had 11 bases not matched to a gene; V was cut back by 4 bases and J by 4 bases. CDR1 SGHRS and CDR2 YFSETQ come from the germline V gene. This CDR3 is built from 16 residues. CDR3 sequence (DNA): TGCGCCAGCAGCCCCGTAGCGGGAGGAACCATGTACGAGCAGTACTTC. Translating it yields CASSPVAGGTMYEQYF.

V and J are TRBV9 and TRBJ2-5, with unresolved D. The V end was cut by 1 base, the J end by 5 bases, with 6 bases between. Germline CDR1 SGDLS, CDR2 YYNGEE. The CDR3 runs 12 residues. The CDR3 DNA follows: TGTGCCAGCAGCGTAAACACGGAGACCCAGTACTTC. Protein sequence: CASSVNTETQYF.

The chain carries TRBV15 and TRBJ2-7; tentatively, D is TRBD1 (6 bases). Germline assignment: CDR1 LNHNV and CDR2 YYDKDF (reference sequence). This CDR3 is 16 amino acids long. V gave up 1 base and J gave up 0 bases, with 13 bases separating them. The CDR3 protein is CATSRGGGSSSYEQYF. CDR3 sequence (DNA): TGTGCCACCAGCAGAGGAGGGGGATCGAGCTCCTACGAGCAGTACTTC.